This T cell receptor (beta chain) comes out of a study of cytomegalovirus exposure and HLA in healthy donors. Study information: Earlier sequencing of 150 million to 200 million T cells yielded approximately 100 million unique TCR beta sequences.

Details on this clone: What it binds is not known.

Both 60 Vbeta primers and 13 Jbeta primers went into the PCR. Only in-frame clones appear in the TCRdb table, and some are missing; sequencing was by immunoSEQ multiplex PCR. Of about 110,000 clones detected, 82% appear once; the ten largest clones hold 2.5%. Study-wide results and caveats: Presence/absence analyses supposed approximately even sequencing depth among donors.

This CDR3 has 16 residues. Germline V gene lookup returns CDR1 SGHRS and CDR2 YFSETQ. The V and J ends lost 1 base and 6 bases, in that order; junction bases with no gene match: 9. This receptor was identified in a woman aged 18-35 years in good health and CMV-seronegative. Sequenced input: PBMCs. The chain uses TRBV5-1 and TRBJ2-1; 8 nucleotides line up with TRBD1. This CDR3 is CASSLLQGAGGNEQFF. CDR3 nucleotide sequence: TGCGCCAGCAGCTTGTTGCAGGGGGCAGGAGGCAATGAGCAGTTCTTC.